Sequencing of this TCR beta chain was carried out in a study of blood T cell repertoires in COVID-19 (dated by TCRdb to about 2020). Broadly, across the study: The collaborator samples originated in the United States, Italy and Spain and spanned the acute and convalescent phases of COVID-19. The material from the prospective study consisted of cDNA or gDNA derived from T cells, B-cell-depleted T cells, or PBMCs. Deeply sampled blood TCRbeta repertoires from subjects exposed to, actively infected with, or recovered from COVID-19 were included in the dataset. The repertoires were released in a freely available public database meant as a resource for research on the immune response to SARS-CoV-2. Samples came from the ongoing ImmuneRACE study (first 160 participants) plus 1,254 subjects from 6 global collaborators. A de-identified subject ID, COVID-19 status, age in years and sex were almost always included in the sample metadata. HLA class I and class II types, where available, came from metadata supplied by the sample provider rather than from assay-based typing. Findings and caveats that apply to the study as a whole: Clinical and demographic metadata were provided uncurated, with the amount varying by source and participant.

Worth noting for this clone: It has no known antigen specificity. The input lacks base qualities; no much larger clone sits a single base away.

TCRbeta CDR3 regions were amplified from genomic DNA by means of the immunoSEQ Assay, a bias-controlled multiplex PCR. The original pipeline was this. The number of nucleated cells in each sample was estimated by amplification of reference gene primers within the assay. Sequence reads were collapsed and filtered to measure the absolute abundance of every unique TCRbeta CDR3 rearrangement. For each sample, productive Simpson clonality was calculated as the square root of Simpson's diversity index over productive rearrangements. The immuneACCESS repertoire file appears here via TCRdb, limited to in-frame rearrangements. These files lack a portion of the clones; in checked studies, under half of the deficit traces to unresolved V genes, and the cause of the others is not known. That table furnishes V, J and clone size, whereas the DNA furnished D and trimming. The sample records approximately 300,000 clones, more than 85% of which are singletons. The ten largest clones take up about 4.6% of the sample.

Each collaborating institution followed its own protocols to collect whole blood in K2EDTA tubes. For TCRbeta analysis, collaborators shipped samples as frozen whole blood, isolated PBMCs, or DNA extracted from either of those sample types. V was cut back by 3 bases and J by 1 base, leaving a gap of 15 bases between them. Measured from the cysteine to the phenylalanine, the CDR3 is 16 residues long. Here the CDR3 DNA is all that survives: 48 bases in frame from base 1. As encoded in the germline V gene, CDR1 is SNHLY while CDR2 is FYNNEI. The receptor was isolated from a man aged 35-49 years with acute or convalescent COVID-19. Input material: peripheral blood. The rearranged chain carries TRBV2 and TRBJ1-1, with the D gene uncertain. This receptor has the CDR3 CASSDPRGDQNTEAFF. The DNA reads as follows: TGTGCCAGCAGTGACCCCCGCGGAGACCAGAACACTGAAGCTTTCTTT.